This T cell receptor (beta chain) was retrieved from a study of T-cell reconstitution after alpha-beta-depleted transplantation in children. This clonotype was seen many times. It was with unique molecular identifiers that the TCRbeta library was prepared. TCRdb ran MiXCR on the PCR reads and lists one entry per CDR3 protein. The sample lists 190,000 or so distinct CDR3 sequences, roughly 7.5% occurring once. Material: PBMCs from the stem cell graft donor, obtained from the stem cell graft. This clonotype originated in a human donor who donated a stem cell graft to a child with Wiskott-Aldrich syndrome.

CDR3 sequence (DNA): TGCAGTGCTAGAGATGTACTAGCGGGGACCTACAATGAGCAGTTCTTC. Protein sequence: CSARDVLAGTYNEQFF. The chain is built from TRBV20-1 and TRBJ2-1; 10 bases map to TRBD2. After removal of 0 bases from V and 2 bases from J, the junction contained 4 bases not matched to a gene. CDR3 size: 16 residues. Germline loops: CDR1 DFQATT, CDR2 SNEGSKA (reference sequence).